These 21 T cell receptor beta chains share one sample of origin, sequenced in a study. From the reads, TCRdb called clonotypes with MiXCR, one entry per CDR3 protein. The profile shows roughly 15,000 distinct CDR3 sequences, around 30% of them singletons. The sample consisted of blood. Every receptor here comes from a human donor.

The V gene is TRBV11-2, the J gene TRBJ1-5; perhaps TRBD1 as D (6 bases). Germline loops: CDR1 SGHAT, CDR2 FQNNGV. The CDR3 spans 18 residues. Trimming stripped 1 base from V and 5 bases from J, with 21 bases between. CDR3 sequence reads: CASSLVGGDTLLDQPQHF. The DNA for the CDR3 is TGTGCCAGCAGCTTAGTGGGGGGGGACACCCTGCTGGATCAGCCCCAGCATTTT.

This clonotype has ten or more counts. The chain uses TRBV18 and TRBJ2-7; D may be TRBD2 (7 bases). Deletions cut 0 bases from V and 6 bases from J, with 15 bases between. CDR1 and CDR2 (germline): KGHSH, LQKENI. The length of the CDR3 is 15 residues. CDR3 protein: CASSPPNREGSEQYF. The CDR3 bases are TGTGCCAGCTCACCACCGAACAGGGAGGGGTCCGAGCAGTACTTC.

The V call is TRBV28, the J call TRBJ2-3; TRBD2 might be the D (6 bases). Trimming took 4 bases from V and 0 from J, leaving 35 bases between them. Germline lookup yields CDR1 MDHEN and CDR2 SYDVKM. The CDR3 totals 23 residues. The CDR3 region is CASSSISGRHGGSIRHSTDTQYF. CDR3 bases: TGTGCCAGCAGTTCGATAAGCGGCCGCCATGGAGGGTCTATTCGCCATAGCACAGATACGCAGTATTTT.

Comments on this clonotype: The conserved final phenylalanine or tryptophan is absent from the CDR3, which likely points to a read error. Because the CDR3's place on the DNA is in doubt, the DNA is left out and the CDR3 is given as listed by TCRdb. The rearrangement joins TRBV29-1 to TRBJ1-1; the D call of TRBD1 is as the table states it, not checked on the DNA. CDR1 and CDR2 from the germline V gene are SQVTM and ANQGSEA. Termini included, the CDR3 measures 11 amino acids. The CDR3 loop reads CSVEGGHGATY.

This clonotype is termed medium-sized. V gene TRBV14 combines with J gene TRBJ1-1; tentatively, D is TRBD1 (6 bases). V was cut by 3 bases and J by 5 bases, with 16 bases left in between. The V gene's germline CDR1 is SGHDN and CDR2 FVKESK. The CDR3 spans 15 residues. The CDR3, as DNA: TGTGCCAGCAGCCATTCGGACAGTGTGGGGACTGAAGCTTTCTTT. Its protein product is CASSHSDSVGTEAFF. The full variable domain, with the rest looked up from reference TRBV14 and TRBJ1-1, is EAGVTQFPSHSVIEKGQTVTLRCDPISGHDNLYWYRRVMGKEIKFLLHFVKESKQDESGMPNNRFLAERTGGTYSTLKVQPAELEDSGVYFCASSHSDSVGTEAFFGQGTRLTVV.

J is TRBJ2-1 and V is TRBV29-1; 10 nucleotides align to TRBD1. The CDR3 contains 15 residues. With V trimmed by 8 bases and J by 7 bases, 14 bases remained unmatched. CDR1 is SQVTM and CDR2 is ANQGSEA in the germline V gene. CDR3 region: CSLVGGQGLSNEQFF. Here the CDR3 DNA reads TGCAGCTTAGTAGGGGGACAGGGGCTGTCAAATGAGCAGTTCTTC.

This clonotype came up a few times. The chain recombines TRBV30 with TRBJ2-1; TRBD2 is a possible D gene (6 bases). Germline assignment: CDR1 GTSNPN and CDR2 SVGIG (reference sequence). The CDR3 covers 9 residues. V lost 8 bases to trimming and J lost 9 bases, with 8 bases between them. Written as DNA, the CDR3 is TGTGCCATGGAGGGTGAGCAGTTCTTC. Amino acids: CAMEGEQFF.

This clonotype was counted between two and nine times. The chain uses TRBV4-3 and TRBJ2-7; D remains unclear. This CDR3 has 17 residues. Germline lookup yields CDR1 LGHNA and CDR2 YSLEER. Trimming took 2 bases from V and 5 from J, leaving 22 bases between them. CDR3 DNA: TGCGCCAGCAGCCAAATGAGTTCGTGGGTCAGCCCAGACGAGCAGTACTTC. Translated: CASSQMSSWVSPDEQYF.

By frequency in the sample, this clonotype is medium-sized. The chain couples TRBV7-9 to TRBJ2-5, with unresolved D. Per germline, CDR1 SEHNR and CDR2 FQNEAQ (reference sequence). V lost 2 bases and J 5 bases, leaving 6 bases between the germline ends. The CDR3 extends over 12 amino acids. The CDR3 loop is CASSLSGETQYF. DNA for the CDR3: TGTGCCAGCAGCTTAAGTGGCGAGACCCAGTACTTC.

About this clonotype itself: This may be a read error, as it is one base from a much larger clone. The rearrangement uses TRBV4-3 and TRBJ2-1; D possibly corresponds to TRBD1 (5 bases). The CDR3 covers 15 residues. Germline V gene sequence: CDR1 LGHNA, CDR2 YSLEER. This CDR3 reads CASSHGMTAFYGNTF. The CDR3 bases are TGCGCCAGCAGCCATGGAATGACAGCTTTCTATGGCAACACCTTC.

This clonotype is labeled medium-sized. The chain recombines TRBV7-3 with TRBJ2-1; a possible D gene is TRBD2 (6 bases). V gave up 3 bases and J gave up 4 bases, with 7 bases separating them. Germline V gene data show CDR1 as SGHTA and CDR2 as FQGTGA. The CDR3 length is 13 residues. CDR3 sequence: CASSLGLYNEQFF. Here the CDR3 DNA reads TGTGCCAGCAGCTTGGGACTGTACAATGAGCAGTTCTTC.

This clonotype is termed medium-sized. CDR3 protein: CASSQENTPLDTQYF. CDR3 bases: TGTGCCAGCAGCCAAGAAAACACCCCATTGGATACGCAGTATTTT. The chain recombines TRBV4-2 with TRBJ2-3, with unresolved D. The V gene lost 0 bases and the J gene lost 6 bases, with 13 bases spanning the gap. The germline V gene encodes CDR1 LGHNA and CDR2 YNFKEQ. The CDR3 spans 15 residues.

V is TRBV6-2 or TRBV6-3 and J is TRBJ1-1, with D unclear. V lost 4 bases to trimming and J lost 0 bases, with 24 bases between them. CDR3 size: 19 residues. The germline V gene has CDR1 MNHEY and CDR2 SVGEGT. The CDR3 sequence: CASSSISGRHGGLNTEAFF. The CDR3 region has the DNA TGTGCCAGCAGTTCGATAAGCGGCCGCCATGGAGGGTTGAACACTGAAGCTTTCTTT.

In its sample, this clonotype was seen once. Being one base from a much bigger clone, this may be a read error. V gene TRBV18 combines with J gene TRBJ2-1, with a possible D match to TRBD1 (5 bases). Germline loops: CDR1 KGHSH, CDR2 LQKENI. The V end lost 0 bases, the J end lost 13 bases, and 13 bases lay between the germline ends. This CDR3 region has 13 residues. CDR3 bases: TGTGCCAGCTCACCACCCGACAGAGAGACCCAGTTCTTC. Protein sequence: CASSPPDRETQFF. Full variable domain (rest looked up from reference TRBV18 and TRBJ2-1): NAGVMQNPRHLVRRRGQEARLRCSPMKGHSHVYWYRQLPEEGLKFMVYLQKENIIDESGMPKERFSAEFPKEGPSILRIQQVVRGDSAAYFCASSPPDRETQFFGPGTRLTVL.

This clonotype was detected many times. Written as DNA, the CDR3 is TGCAGCGTTGAAGGAAACCGGGACAAGAACACTGAAGCTTTCTTT. Translating gives CSVEGNRDKNTEAFF. The chain is built from TRBV29-1 and TRBJ1-1; perhaps TRBD1 as D (6 bases). Trimming took 1 base from V and 1 from J, leaving 13 bases between them. Germline lookup yields CDR1 SQVTM and CDR2 ANQGSEA. The CDR3 has 15 residues.

This clonotype was detected once. The V call is TRBV11-2, the J call TRBJ1-2, with 8 bases identical to TRBD1. The CDR3 is 13 amino acids. The V segment lost 0 bases and the J segment 8 bases; nucleotides outside the gene matches: 2. Germline CDR1 and CDR2: SGHAT and FQNNGV. The DNA for the CDR3 is TGTGCCAGCAGCTTAGAGGGGGACAGGGGCTACACCTTC. Encoded protein: CASSLEGDRGYTF.

This chain links TRBV14 with TRBJ2-1; tentatively, D is TRBD2 (5 bases). Germline CDR1 SGHDN, CDR2 FVKESK. V lost 3 bases, J lost 15 bases, and 6 bases lay in between. CDR3 length: 9 residues. This chain's CDR3 is CASSHGGFF. DNA of the CDR3: TGTGCCAGCAGCCATGGAGGGTTCTTC.

To note about this clonotype: This clone may be a read error of a much larger clone one base away. J is TRBJ2-1 and V is TRBV4-2, with D unclear. The CDR3 is 15 residues long. Germline V gene data show CDR1 as LGHNA and CDR2 as YNFKEQ. Here the CDR3 reads CASTQVVGSYNEQFF. CDR3 DNA sequence: TGTGCCAGCACCCAAGTTGTGGGTTCCTACAATGAGCAGTTCTTC.

The gene calls are TRBV29-1 and TRBJ2-7; D is unclear. The CDR3 is made up of 12 amino acids. CDR1 and CDR2 from the germline V gene are SQVTM and ANQGSEA. V lost 1 base to trimming and J lost 0 bases, with 4 bases between them. Written as DNA, the CDR3 is TGCAGCGTTGAAGGGAGCTCCTACGAGCAGTACTTC. Translation: CSVEGSSYEQYF.

J is TRBJ1-2 and V is TRBV4-3; possible D gene TRBD1, 5 bases. V dropped 0 bases and J dropped 2 bases, with 10 bases sitting between them. Germline CDR1 is LGHNA and CDR2 is YSLEER. The CDR3 is 15 amino acids. The chain's CDR3 is CASSQDGAGNYGYTF. CDR3 coding DNA: TGCGCCAGCAGCCAAGATGGGGCAGGGAACTATGGCTACACCTTC.

This clonotype was seen just once. The chain employs TRBV4-2 and TRBJ1-6; perhaps TRBD1 as D (5 bases). In germline, CDR1 is LGHNA, CDR2 YNFKEQ. The CDR3 has 16 residues. V dropped 0 bases and J dropped 2 bases, with 8 bases sitting between them. CDR3 protein: CASSQDTGAYNSPLHF. The CDR3 nucleotides read TGTGCCAGCAGCCAAGATACGGGGGCCTATAATTCACCCCTCCACTTT.